This T cell receptor beta chain was found in a study of blood T cell repertoires in COVID-19. Study at large: Both acute and convalescent COVID-19 samples were obtained from the United States, Italy and Spain. Sources were T cells, B-cell-depleted T cells, or PBMCs; the material itself was cDNA or gDNA.

How the authors handled the data: Amplified reference gene primers provided the basis for estimating nucleated cell counts. Some clones are missing from TCRdb's copy, which holds only in-frame ones; the method was immunoSEQ multiplex PCR. V, J and clone size were drawn from that table, and D and trimming were deduced from the DNA. The table shows about 88,000 clones, with 85% to 95% occurring only once. The TCR sequence derives from a man in his fifties or sixties with acute or convalescent COVID-19. What was sequenced was peripheral blood.

The CDR3 sequence: CASSPAPGQGLRKLFF. CDR3 DNA: TGTGCCAGCTCACCGGCGCCGGGACAGGGTCTTCGAAAACTGTTTTTT. V gene TRBV18 combines with J gene TRBJ1-4; 9 bases align to TRBD1. Trimming at V came to 3 bases and at J to 10 bases, leaving 12 bases not matched to a gene. From germline, CDR1 is KGHSH and CDR2 LQKENI. The CDR3 loop spans 16 amino acids.